This T cell receptor beta chain derives from a study of T cell repertoires in cytomegalovirus infection (dated by TCRdb to about 2019). Broadly, across the study: Because public TCR beta signatures pointed to carriage of CMV infection together with the matching HLA type, the HLA type of each donor mattered for the analysis.

In its sample, this clonotype was seen many times. Its antigen remains unidentified. No much larger clone exists at a distance of one base, and base qualities are not known. The paper's findings and limits, for the study overall: In the ex vivo response, HLA-C-restricted CMV-specific TCR beta clonotypes were dominant, and in two of eight donors the single most frequent clonotype came from this HLA-C-restricted group. In both this cohort and an independent cohort of some 370 donors, the cumulative frequency of public TCR beta family members distinguished carriers of CMV infection plus the relevant HLA type.

Sequencer: Illumina HiSeq 1500. Clones were called with MiXCR by TCRdb after fastp trimmed the public reads at Q25, and only in-frame beta chains were retained. One record per CDR3 amino acid sequence lists the most common genes and DNA. Present in this sample are 200,000 to 250,000 distinct CDR3 sequences, approximately 22% of which were seen just once. Clones ranked in the top ten supply 18% of the sample. Material for sequencing was CD8+ T cells from PBMCs. The clonotype comes from a human donor in good health (CMV status not recorded). Some clones in this sample may be carry-over from other donors' samples.

The DNA sequence is given as TGTGCCAGCAGCCCGAGTCCCACAGATACGCAGTATTTT. Its translation is CASSPSPTDTQYF. This chain joins TRBV7-7 to TRBJ2-3; the D segment cannot be called with confidence. Inclusive of the bounding cysteine and phenylalanine, the CDR3 is 13 residues long. Only the CDR3 DNA stays, 39 bases, in frame from base 1. V is clipped by 5 bases and J by 2 bases, and the sequence between their germline boundaries is 8 bases long. The germline V gene (reference sequence) gives CDR1 as SSHAT and CDR2 as FNYEAQ.